The 24 T cell receptor beta chains presented below share a single source sample, sequenced in a study of blood T cells in healthy people across ages. Sample-barcoded 5' priming and a J-beta primer mix drove a second PCR of 7 to 11 cycles. Each CDR3 protein is one row after TCRdb ran MiXCR on the 5' RACE reads. Of about 1.4 million distinct CDR3 sequences listed, almost 60% were seen once; the top ten hold more than 6%. The sequenced material came from blood. Every receptor here comes from a man aged 18 to 29 in good health.

Notes on this clonotype: One end of the junction is discordant with germline, which a read error may explain. The J gene is TRBJ2-5, the V gene TRBV12-3 or TRBV12-4; no definite D call. The CDR3 runs to 13 residues. The CDR3, as DNA: TGTGCCAGCAGTATAGCTCCCCATGGGACCCAGTACTTC. It specifies CASSIAPHGTQYF.

J is TRBJ2-1 and V is TRBV20-1; no definite D call. The germline V gene encodes CDR1 DFQATT and CDR2 SNEGSKA (reference sequence). The CDR3 runs to 11 residues. Trimming left V 1 base short and J 9 bases short, with 7 bases between. Here the CDR3 reads CSARGRREQFF. CDR3 coding DNA: TGCAGTGCTAGAGGACGCCGTGAGCAGTTCTTC.

This clonotype was counted between two and nine times. The rearrangement joins TRBV12-3 or TRBV12-4 to TRBJ2-5; D unresolved. The ends were cut back, 1 base at V and 5 bases at J, with 11 bases in the middle. This CDR3 is built from 14 residues. CDR3 loop: CASSLVGSLETQYF. CDR3 nucleotide sequence: TGTGCCAGCAGTTTAGTCGGCTCCTTGGAGACCCAGTACTTC.

The chain couples TRBV4-1 to TRBJ1-6, with D tentatively TRBD1 (6 bases). Germline CDR1 is MGHRA and CDR2 is YSYEKL. CDR3 length equals 16 residues. Trimming shortened V by 0 bases and J by 9 bases, and 15 bases separated the two germline ends. This CDR3 reads CASSQEGGRGGSPLHF. The CDR3, as DNA: TGCGCCAGCAGCCAAGAGGGTGGCAGGGGAGGTTCACCCCTCCACTTT.

The CDR3 loop reads CASSPPVPVGELFF. DNA for the CDR3: TGTGCCAGCAGCCCCCCTGTCCCAGTCGGGGAGCTGTTTTTT. The chain recombines TRBV12-3 or TRBV12-4 with TRBJ2-2, with D unclear. This CDR3 region has 14 residues. Trimming shortened V by 6 bases and J by 7 bases, and 15 bases separated the two germline ends.

The table lists this clonotype with a few counts. This chain uses TRBV4-1 with TRBJ1-4; perhaps TRBD1 as D (5 bases). The CDR3 has 14 residues. Trimming took off 0 bases at V and 8 bases at J, with 10 bases between the two ends. Germline V gives CDR1 MGHRA, CDR2 YSYEKL. CDR3 loop: CASSQDPREEKLFF. In nucleotides, the CDR3 is TGCGCCAGCAGCCAAGACCCCAGGGAAGAAAAACTGTTTTTT.

This clonotype has a handful of counts. The J gene is TRBJ2-7, the V gene TRBV7-9, with D unresolved. CDR1 SEHNR and CDR2 FQNEAQ come from the germline V gene (reference sequence). Trimming removed 5 bases from V and 3 bases from J, with 8 bases in between. The CDR3 length is 12 residues. The CDR3 DNA reads as TGTGCCAGCAGCCCGGCTGTCTACGAGCAGTACTTC. Translation gives CASSPAVYEQYF.

CDR3 in DNA: TGTGCCACGGGAAGCGGGACCATTCACTACGAGCAGTACTTC. This sequence encodes CATGSGTIHYEQYF. The genes are TRBV11-2 and TRBJ2-7; 7 bases align to TRBD2. V lost 10 bases, J lost 3 bases, and 12 bases stayed unmatched. Per germline, CDR1 SGHAT and CDR2 FQNNGV. The CDR3 contains 14 residues.

The CDR3 loop reads CASTPRGTVQAFF. The CDR3 DNA reads TGTGCCAGCACCCCCCGTGGAACGGTCCAAGCTTTCTTT. The chain combines TRBV12-3 or TRBV12-4 with TRBJ1-1; D is undetermined. Deletions cut 7 bases from V and 9 bases from J, with 18 bases between. This CDR3 spans 13 amino acids.

The rearrangement links TRBV6-6 to TRBJ1-2, with D uncertain. Germline values: CDR1 MNHNY, CDR2 SVGAGI (reference sequence). Trimming stripped 3 bases from V and 6 bases from J, with 8 bases between. The length of the CDR3 is 12 residues. The CDR3 protein is CASSYGNHGYTF. In nucleotides, the CDR3 is TGTGCCAGCAGTTATGGCAACCATGGCTACACCTTC.

This clonotype was seen more than once but under ten times. The CDR3 DNA sequence: TGCGCCAGCAGCTTGGACAGTGCACAGGGGACCCAGTACTTC. It yields the protein CASSLDSAQGTQYF. The chain links TRBV5-1 to TRBJ2-5; D may be TRBD1 (6 bases). The germline V gene encodes CDR1 SGHRS and CDR2 YFSETQ. This CDR3 region has 14 residues. Trimming shortened V by 0 bases and J by 7 bases, and 13 bases separated the two germline ends.

The chain employs TRBV5-1 and TRBJ2-1; D is perhaps TRBD1 or TRBD2 (5 bases each). Trimming stripped 2 bases from V and 1 base from J, with 16 bases between. Germline-derived CDR1 and CDR2 are SGHRS and YFSETQ. CDR3 length equals 17 residues. CDR3 loop: CASSLIGDRPSYNEQFF. DNA of the CDR3: TGCGCCAGCAGCTTAATAGGGGACCGGCCGTCCTACAATGAGCAGTTCTTC.

This chain joins TRBV7-9 and TRBJ2-1; 11 bases are shared with TRBD2. The CDR3 is made up of 16 amino acids. Germline-derived CDR1 and CDR2 are SEHNR and FQNEAQ (reference sequence). J gave up 3 bases and V 2 bases, and 3 bases lay outside the gene matches. CDR3 sequence reads: CASSLLAGGYYNEQFF. DNA of the CDR3: TGTGCCAGCAGCTTACTAGCGGGAGGTTACTACAATGAGCAGTTCTTC.

The V gene is TRBV12-3 or TRBV12-4, the J gene TRBJ1-2; D may be TRBD1 (5 bases). The length of the CDR3 is 15 residues. V was trimmed by 2 bases and J by 4 bases, leaving 14 bases between them. The CDR3 bases are TGTGCCAGCAGTTTAAAGTCAGGGTGGGGCTATGGCTACACCTTC. This gives the protein CASSLKSGWGYGYTF.

This clonotype was recorded only once. This chain links TRBV13 with TRBJ1-5; perhaps TRBD1 as D (6 bases). Trimming pared 3 bases from V and 5 bases from J, leaving 11 bases between. Per germline, CDR1 PRHDT and CDR2 FYEKMQ (reference sequence). This CDR3 region has 14 residues. In DNA form, the CDR3 reads TGTGCCAGCAGCTTTGGACAGATAGATCAGCCCCAGCATTTT. This sequence encodes CASSFGQIDQPQHF.

This clonotype was detected a few times. V usage is TRBV6-5 and J usage is TRBJ2-3; D tentatively fits TRBD1 or TRBD2 (6 bases each). Trimming stripped 2 bases from V and 2 bases from J, with 11 bases between. The germline CDR1 and CDR2 sequences are MNHEY and SVGAGI. The CDR3 runs 15 residues. The CDR3 is CASSYGGPYTDTQYF. The CDR3 bases are TGTGCCAGCAGTTACGGGGGGCCCTACACAGATACGCAGTATTTT.

This clonotype came up once. The chain employs TRBV28 and TRBJ2-3, with TRBD2 matching 8 bases. With V trimmed by 2 bases and J by 4 bases, 5 bases remained unmatched. This CDR3 has 15 residues. The germline V gene encodes CDR1 MDHEN and CDR2 SYDVKM. The CDR3 loop reads CASSLGGGRSDTQYF. The CDR3 DNA is TGTGCCAGCAGTTTAGGCGGGGGGAGGTCAGATACGCAGTATTTT.

This clonotype has only a few counts. The chain has TRBV4-2 and TRBJ2-1; no clear D. There are 14 residues in the CDR3. The germline gives CDR1 LGHNA, CDR2 YNFKEQ. Trimming left V 4 bases short and J 7 bases short, with 14 bases between. The CDR3 spells CASSPQADLNEQFF. The CDR3 DNA reads TGTGCCAGCAGCCCCCAAGCCGACTTGAATGAGCAGTTCTTC.

This clonotype has a handful of counts. The chain couples TRBV27 to TRBJ2-7, with D unresolved. Trimming left V 3 bases short and J 3 bases short, with 12 bases between. The CDR3 is 14 amino acids. Germline V gene lookup returns CDR1 MNHEY and CDR2 SMNVEV (reference sequence). In nucleotides, the CDR3 is TGTGCCAGCAGTTTTGGCAGGTCGGTCTACGAGCAGTACTTC. It yields the protein CASSFGRSVYEQYF.

The rearrangement links TRBV20-1 to TRBJ2-1; a weak D match, TRBD2 (5 bases). Trimming took off 4 bases at V and 2 bases at J, with 15 bases between the two ends. The CDR3 consists of 15 residues. The germline V gene encodes CDR1 DFQATT and CDR2 SNEGSKA (reference sequence). The CDR3 DNA sequence: TGCAGTGCTATCGAGCGGCCTAGCCCCTACAATGAGCAGTTCTTC. Translated: CSAIERPSPYNEQFF.

This sequence joins TRBV12-3 or TRBV12-4 and TRBJ1-1; D not resolved. The V gene lost 5 bases and the J gene lost 2 bases, with 6 bases spanning the gap. This CDR3 has 12 amino acids. The CDR3 DNA sequence: TGTGCCAGCAGTACCCCTAACACTGAAGCTTTCTTT. This sequence encodes CASSTPNTEAFF.

The rearrangement joins TRBV20-1 to TRBJ2-3; 10 nucleotides agree with TRBD2. This CDR3 has 19 residues. V shed 4 bases and J 0 bases; nucleotides not matched to a gene: 16. From germline, CDR1 is DFQATT and CDR2 SNEGSKA (reference sequence). This CDR3 is CSATRGGTSDPPSTDTQYF. The CDR3 DNA reads TGCAGTGCTACCAGGGGAGGGACTAGCGATCCCCCTAGCACAGATACGCAGTATTTT.

The rearrangement uses TRBV29-1 and TRBJ2-1; D not certain. Per germline, CDR1 SQVTM and CDR2 ANQGSEA. Trimming took 3 bases from V and 6 from J, leaving 12 bases between them. The CDR3 totals 13 residues. For the CDR3, the DNA is TGCAGCGTTGAGATCGGCAGCTCCAATGAGCAGTTCTTC. It is translated as CSVEIGSSNEQFF.

This clonotype has a handful of counts. The chain carries TRBV12-3 or TRBV12-4 and TRBJ2-4; TRBD2 matches at 13 bases. The J call is uncertain, as TRBJ2-7 better fits the DNA end. CDR3 length: 14 residues. CDR3 protein: CASSSGLAGDEQYF. As DNA, the CDR3 is TGTGCCAGCAGTTCCGGACTAGCGGGAGACGAGCAGTACTTC.